This T cell receptor beta chain was captured by sequencing in a study of human T cells and chemical hapten exposure. Time point in this sample: patch test 1, 2 weeks after DPC sensitization. Treatment given: therapeutic diphenylcyclopropenone sensitization with weekly scalp DPC. TCRdb recomputed calls from the RACE reads with MiXCR, one row per CDR3 protein. Here the sample spans about 110,000 distinct CDR3 sequences, more than 9.5% being singletons. This sequence originates from a woman between 40 and 55 years old with alopecia areata. Some clones in this sample may be carry-over from other donors' samples. Sample: whole blood, taken in connection with sensitization to the hapten diphenylcyclopropenone (DPC).

CDR3 nucleotides: TGTGCCAGCAGCTTAGGGACTAGCGGGTTCGATGAGCAGTTCTTC. This translates into CASSLGTSGFDEQFF. The V call is TRBV7-2, the J call TRBJ2-1; 11 positions agree with TRBD2. In germline, CDR1 is SGHTA, CDR2 FQGNSA. The CDR3 consists of 15 residues. With V trimmed by 1 base and J by 8 bases, 4 bases remained unmatched. The entire variable domain, with the rest obtained from reference TRBV7-2 and TRBJ2-1, is as follows: GAGVSQSPSNKVTEKGKDVELRCDPISGHTALYWYRQSLGQGLEFLIYFQGNSAPDKSGLPSDRFSAERTGGSVSTLTIQRTQQEDSAVYLCASSLGTSGFDEQFFGPGTRLTVL.